Sequencing of this T cell receptor beta chain was carried out in a study of blood T cell repertoires in COVID-19. Seattle researchers signed up patients amid active infection and tracked them longitudinally. The table came from immunoSEQ multiplex PCR; TCRdb's copy has only in-frame clones and leaves some out. The table records more than 150,000 clones, 70% to 90% of them present only once. Per the germline V gene, CDR1 is MNHEY and CDR2 is SVGEGT. The CDR3 contains 16 residues. Losses at the gene ends were 2 bases for V and 3 bases for J; bases not matched to a gene: 8. There are a few counts of this clone.

This receptor was identified in a man in his sixties with COVID-19, enrolled during active disease. This sequence joins TRBV6-2 or TRBV6-3 and TRBJ1-1, with 8 positions matching TRBD1. Sequencing was done on a sample of peripheral blood. The CDR3 DNA follows: TGTGCCAGCAGTTACAGGACAGGGAGGGTGGACACTGAAGCTTTCTTT. Protein product: CASSYRTGRVDTEAFF.